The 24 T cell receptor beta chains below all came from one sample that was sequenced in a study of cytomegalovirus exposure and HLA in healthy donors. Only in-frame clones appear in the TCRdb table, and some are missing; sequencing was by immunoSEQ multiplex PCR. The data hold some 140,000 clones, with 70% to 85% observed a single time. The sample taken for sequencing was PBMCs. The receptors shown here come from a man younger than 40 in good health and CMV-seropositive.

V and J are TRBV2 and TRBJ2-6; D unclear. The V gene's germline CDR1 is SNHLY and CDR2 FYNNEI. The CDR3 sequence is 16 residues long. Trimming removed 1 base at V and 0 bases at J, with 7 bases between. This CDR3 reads CASSEVSRSGANVLTF. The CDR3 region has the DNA TGTGCCAGCAGTGAAGTCTCCCGCTCTGGGGCCAACGTCCTGACTTTC.

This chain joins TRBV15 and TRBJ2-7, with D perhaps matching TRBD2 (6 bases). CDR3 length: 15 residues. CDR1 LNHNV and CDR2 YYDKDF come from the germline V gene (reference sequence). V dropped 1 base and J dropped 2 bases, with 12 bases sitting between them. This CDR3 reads CATSRVGGLAYEQYF. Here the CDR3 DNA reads TGTGCCACCAGCAGAGTGGGGGGACTGGCCTACGAGCAGTACTTC.

CDR3 DNA: TGTGCCAGCAGCTTAGGGAGTTGGGGGAGGGTCTCCTACGAGCAGTACTTC. Translation gives CASSLGSWGRVSYEQYF. The chain combines TRBV7-2 with TRBJ2-7; 7 bases agree with TRBD2. Looked up from germline, CDR1 is SGHTA and CDR2 is FQGNSA. CDR3 length equals 17 residues. V dropped 1 base and J dropped 0; count of bases not matched to a gene: 9.

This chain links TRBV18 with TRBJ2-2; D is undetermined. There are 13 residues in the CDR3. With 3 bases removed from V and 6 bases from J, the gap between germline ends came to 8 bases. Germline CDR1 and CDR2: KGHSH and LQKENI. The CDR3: CASSPSVPGELFF. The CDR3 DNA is TGTGCCAGCTCACCTTCGGTGCCCGGGGAGCTGTTTTTT.

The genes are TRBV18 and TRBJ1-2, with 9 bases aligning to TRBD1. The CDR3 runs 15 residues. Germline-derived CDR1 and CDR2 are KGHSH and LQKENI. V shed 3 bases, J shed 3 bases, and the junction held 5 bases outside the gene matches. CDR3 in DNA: TGTGCCAGCTCACCCGGGACAGGGACGGACTATGGCTACACCTTC. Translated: CASSPGTGTDYGYTF.

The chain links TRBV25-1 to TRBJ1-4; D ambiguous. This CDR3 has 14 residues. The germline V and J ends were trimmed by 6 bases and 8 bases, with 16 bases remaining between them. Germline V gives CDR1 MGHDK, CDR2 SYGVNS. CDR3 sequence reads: CASSLPGNGEKLFF. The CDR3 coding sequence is TGTGCCAGCAGCCTCCCGGGAAACGGGGAAAAACTGTTTTTT.

This CDR3 reads CASSEALGGPAGPQHF. CDR3 DNA sequence: TGTGCCAGCAGTGAAGCACTAGGGGGCCCGGCAGGGCCCCAGCATTTT. The V call is TRBV2, the J call TRBJ1-5, with TRBD1 matching 7 bases. V lost 0 bases and J lost 9; bases outside the gene matches: 11. The CDR3 has 16 residues. CDR1 SNHLY and CDR2 FYNNEI come from the germline V gene.

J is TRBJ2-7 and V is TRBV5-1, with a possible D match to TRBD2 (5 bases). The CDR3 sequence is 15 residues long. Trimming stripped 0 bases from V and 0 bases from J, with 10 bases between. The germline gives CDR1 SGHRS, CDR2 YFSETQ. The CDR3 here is CASSLGERASYEQYF. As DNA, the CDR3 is TGCGCCAGCAGCTTGGGGGAGAGAGCCTCCTACGAGCAGTACTTC.

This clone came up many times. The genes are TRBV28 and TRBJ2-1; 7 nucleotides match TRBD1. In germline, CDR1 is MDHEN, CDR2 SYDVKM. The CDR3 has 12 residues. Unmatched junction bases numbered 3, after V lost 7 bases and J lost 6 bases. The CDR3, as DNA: TGTGCCAGCACTTACAGGGGCAATGAGCAGTTCTTC. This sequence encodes CASTYRGNEQFF.

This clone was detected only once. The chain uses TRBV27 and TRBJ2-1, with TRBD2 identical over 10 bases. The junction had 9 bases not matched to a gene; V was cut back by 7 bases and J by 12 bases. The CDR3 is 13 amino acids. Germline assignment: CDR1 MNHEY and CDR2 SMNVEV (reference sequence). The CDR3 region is CASIGSGRIGQFF. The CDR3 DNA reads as TGTGCCAGCATCGGTAGCGGGAGGATAGGGCAGTTCTTC.

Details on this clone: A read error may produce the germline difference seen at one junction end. The CDR3 DNA reads as TGTGCCAGCAGTTACTATCAGGGATGGCGTGAACAACTGTTTTTT. It specifies CASSYYQGWREQLFF. This rearrangement joins TRBV6-6 to TRBJ1-4; D perhaps matches TRBD1 (5 bases). This CDR3 is built from 15 residues. Germline V CDR1 and CDR2: MNHNY, SVGAGI (reference sequence).

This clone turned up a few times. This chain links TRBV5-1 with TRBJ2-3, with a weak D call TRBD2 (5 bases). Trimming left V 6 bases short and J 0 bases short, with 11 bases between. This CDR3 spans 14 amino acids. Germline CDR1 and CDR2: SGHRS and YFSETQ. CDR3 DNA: TGCGCCAGCAACAGCGGTTATAGCACAGATACGCAGTATTTT. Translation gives CASNSGYSTDTQYF.

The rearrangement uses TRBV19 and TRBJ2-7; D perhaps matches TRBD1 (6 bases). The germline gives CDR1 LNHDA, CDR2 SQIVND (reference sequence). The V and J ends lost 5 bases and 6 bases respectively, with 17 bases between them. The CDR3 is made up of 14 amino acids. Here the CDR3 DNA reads TGTGCCAGTAGTGCACAGGGTACGTTCGCCGAGCAGTACTTC. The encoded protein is CASSAQGTFAEQYF. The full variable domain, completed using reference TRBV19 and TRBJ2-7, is DGGITQSPKYLFRKEGQNVTLSCEQNLNHDAMYWYRQDPGQGLRLIYYSQIVNDFQKGDIAEGYSVSREKKESFPLTVTSAQKNPTAFYLCASSAQGTFAEQYFGPGTRLTVT.

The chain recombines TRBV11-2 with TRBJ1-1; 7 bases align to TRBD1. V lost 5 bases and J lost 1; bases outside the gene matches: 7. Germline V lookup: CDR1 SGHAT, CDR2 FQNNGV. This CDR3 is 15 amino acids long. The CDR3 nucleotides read TGTGCCAGCAGCATATCGGGACAGTCGAACACTGAAGCTTTCTTT. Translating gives CASSISGQSNTEAFF. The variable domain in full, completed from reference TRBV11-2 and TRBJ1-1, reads EAGVAQSPRYKIIEKRQSVAFWCNPISGHATLYWYQQILGQGPKLLIQFQNNGVVDDSQLPKDRFSAERLKGVDSTLKIQPAKLEDSAVYLCASSISGQSNTEAFFGQGTRLTVV.

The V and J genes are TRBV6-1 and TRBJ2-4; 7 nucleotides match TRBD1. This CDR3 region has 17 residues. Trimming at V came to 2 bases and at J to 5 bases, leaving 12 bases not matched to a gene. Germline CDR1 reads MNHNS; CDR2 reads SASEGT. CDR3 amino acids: CASSETDRAGVQNIQYF. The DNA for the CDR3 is TGTGCCAGCAGTGAAACTGACAGGGCCGGAGTACAAAACATTCAGTACTTC.

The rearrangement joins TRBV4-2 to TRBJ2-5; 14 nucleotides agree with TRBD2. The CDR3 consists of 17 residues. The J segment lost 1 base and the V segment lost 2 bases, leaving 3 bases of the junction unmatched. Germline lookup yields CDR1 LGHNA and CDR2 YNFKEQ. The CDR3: CASSQQGTSGGQETQYF. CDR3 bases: TGTGCCAGCAGCCAACAAGGGACTAGCGGGGGCCAAGAGACCCAGTACTTC.

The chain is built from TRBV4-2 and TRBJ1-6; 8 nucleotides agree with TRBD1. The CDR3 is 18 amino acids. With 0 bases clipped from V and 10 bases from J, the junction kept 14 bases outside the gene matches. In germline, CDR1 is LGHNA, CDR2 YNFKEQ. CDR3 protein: CASSQEGAGGRSRSPLHF. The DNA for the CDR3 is TGTGCCAGCAGCCAAGAGGGAGCAGGGGGCAGGTCACGATCACCCCTCCACTTT.

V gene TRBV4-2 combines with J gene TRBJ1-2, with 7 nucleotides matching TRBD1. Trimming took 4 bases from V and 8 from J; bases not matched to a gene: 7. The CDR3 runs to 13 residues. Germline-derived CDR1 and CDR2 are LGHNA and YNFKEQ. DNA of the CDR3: TGTGCCAGCAGCCCTGCCGGGACAGTCGGCTACACCTTC. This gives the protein CASSPAGTVGYTF.

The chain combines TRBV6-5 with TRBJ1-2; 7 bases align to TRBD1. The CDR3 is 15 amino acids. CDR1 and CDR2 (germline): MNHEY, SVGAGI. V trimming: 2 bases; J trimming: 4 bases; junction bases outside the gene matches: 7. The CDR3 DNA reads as TGTGCCAGCAGTTACCCGGGACAGCACCTCTATGGCTACACCTTC. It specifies CASSYPGQHLYGYTF.

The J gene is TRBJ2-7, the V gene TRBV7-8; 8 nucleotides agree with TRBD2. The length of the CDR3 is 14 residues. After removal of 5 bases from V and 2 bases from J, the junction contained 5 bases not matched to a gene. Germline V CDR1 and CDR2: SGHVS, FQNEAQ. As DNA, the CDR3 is TGTGCCAGCAGCATCCAGCGGGGGACCTACGAGCAGTACTTC. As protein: CASSIQRGTYEQYF.

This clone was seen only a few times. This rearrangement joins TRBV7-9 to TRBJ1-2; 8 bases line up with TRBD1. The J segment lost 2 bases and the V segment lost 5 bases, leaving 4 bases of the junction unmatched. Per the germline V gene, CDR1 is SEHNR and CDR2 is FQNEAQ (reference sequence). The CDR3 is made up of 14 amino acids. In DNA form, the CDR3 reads TGTGCCAGCAGCCCAGGACAGGGAAACTATGGCTACACCTTC. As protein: CASSPGQGNYGYTF.

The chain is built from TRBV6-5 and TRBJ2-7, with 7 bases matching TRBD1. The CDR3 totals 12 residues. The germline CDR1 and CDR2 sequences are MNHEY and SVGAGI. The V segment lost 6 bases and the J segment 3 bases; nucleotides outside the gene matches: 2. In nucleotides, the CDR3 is TGTGCCAGCAGGAACAGGGGCTACGAGCAGTACTTC. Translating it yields CASRNRGYEQYF.

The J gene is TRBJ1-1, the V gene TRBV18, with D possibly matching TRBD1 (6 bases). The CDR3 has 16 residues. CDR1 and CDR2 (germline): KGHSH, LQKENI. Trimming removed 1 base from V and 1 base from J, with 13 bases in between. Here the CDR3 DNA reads TGTGCCAGCTCACCACTCACGGGACACCGGAACACTGAAGCTTTCTTT. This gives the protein CASSPLTGHRNTEAFF. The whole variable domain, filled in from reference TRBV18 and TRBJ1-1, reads NAGVMQNPRHLVRRRGQEARLRCSPMKGHSHVYWYRQLPEEGLKFMVYLQKENIIDESGMPKERFSAEFPKEGPSILRIQQVVRGDSAAYFCASSPLTGHRNTEAFFGQGTRLTVV.

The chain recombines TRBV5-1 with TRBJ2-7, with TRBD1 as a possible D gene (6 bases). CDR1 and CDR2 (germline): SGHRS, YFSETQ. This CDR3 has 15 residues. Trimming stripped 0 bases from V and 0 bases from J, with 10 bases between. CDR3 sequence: CASSLAPGDSYEQYF. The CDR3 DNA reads TGCGCCAGCAGCTTGGCGCCAGGGGACTCCTACGAGCAGTACTTC.